The source of this T cell receptor (beta chain) is a study of vaccination and CD4 T cells after COVID-19. This clonotype appeared a few times. As yet, its antigen is unknown. The assay that was used to sequence DNA from cultured CD4+ T cells was the Oncomine TCR Beta short-read assay. TCRdb ran MiXCR on the PCR reads and lists one entry per CDR3 protein. Of about 22,000 distinct CDR3 sequences listed, roughly 46% were seen once; the top ten hold less than 15%. Described time point: late sampling 161 to 241 days after vaccination in a few convalescent patients. The sample's treatment: roughly 11-day PBMC culture with coronavirus spike peptide pools or control peptides (ViraFEST assay). This sequence was found in a human donor who had recovered from COVID-19. This material consisted of CD4+ T cells from blood, cultured in vitro, taken about 7 months after SARS-CoV-2 vaccination.

CDR3 in amino acids: CASSYADTQPQHF. The CDR3 DNA is TGTGCCAGCAGTTACGCCGACACTCAGCCCCAGCATTTT. J is TRBJ1-5 and V is TRBV6-2 or TRBV6-3; D is undetermined. CDR1 is MNHEY, CDR2 SVGEGT, per germline. The CDR3 runs to 13 residues. V was pared by 2 bases and J by 6 bases, with 8 bases between.